This T cell receptor (beta chain) came from a study of T cells in Graves' hyperthyroidism and ophthalmopathy. Study-wide findings and caveats: Most clonotypes that expanded in the thyroid above 0.001 also showed up in blood. Separating ophthalmopathy from stable hyperthyroidism was achieved by a 13 V-J model.

The CDR3 runs 16 residues. Trimming took 5 bases from V and 10 from J; bases not matched to a gene: 13. CDR1 and CDR2 (germline): SGHVS, FQNEAQ. Uncontrolled infection, other autoimmune disease, pregnancy or lactation barred patients from enrollment. Each 10 ml fresh peripheral blood draw supplied the PBMCs. As for this clonotype: Its specificity is not known.

Amplification of TCR beta CDR3 regions used RNA as the template. Researchers ran a first-round RT-PCR on the TCR CDR3 using the HTBI primer set. TCRdb analysed the multiplex PCR reads with MiXCR anew, one entry per CDR3 protein. The sample gives approximately 400,000 distinct CDR3 sequences, more than 12% of which show up once; about 20% is in the top ten. This receptor was taken from a woman in her twenties or thirties with Graves' ophthalmopathy. Sequencing was carried out using blood. This chain connects TRBV7-8 to TRBJ1-6; 8 nucleotides align to TRBD1. This CDR3 is CASSPLGTGDLSPLHF. The CDR3 nucleotides are TGTGCCAGCAGCCCCCTAGGGACAGGAGATTTATCACCCCTCCACTTT.